This T cell receptor (beta chain) was found in a study of blood T cell repertoires in COVID-19. V lost 4 bases, J lost 2 bases, and 13 bases lay in between. The CDR3 sequence is 15 residues long. Looked up from germline, CDR1 is SGHRS and CDR2 is YFSETQ. Repertoires were generated with immunoSEQ multiplex PCR, while TCRdb's copy carries only in-frame clones and drops some. Altogether some 60,000 clones are present, roughly 88% being singletons, with the ten largest covering 4.5% to 5%. Sequencing input: peripheral blood. The source is a man aged 60 to 69 with acute or convalescent COVID-19. This chain connects TRBV5-1 to TRBJ2-1; a weak D match, TRBD1 (6 bases). CDR3 bases: TGCGCCAGCAGCCTGTCCGGGACAACCTACAATGAGCAGTTCTTC. It translates to CASSLSGTTYNEQFF.